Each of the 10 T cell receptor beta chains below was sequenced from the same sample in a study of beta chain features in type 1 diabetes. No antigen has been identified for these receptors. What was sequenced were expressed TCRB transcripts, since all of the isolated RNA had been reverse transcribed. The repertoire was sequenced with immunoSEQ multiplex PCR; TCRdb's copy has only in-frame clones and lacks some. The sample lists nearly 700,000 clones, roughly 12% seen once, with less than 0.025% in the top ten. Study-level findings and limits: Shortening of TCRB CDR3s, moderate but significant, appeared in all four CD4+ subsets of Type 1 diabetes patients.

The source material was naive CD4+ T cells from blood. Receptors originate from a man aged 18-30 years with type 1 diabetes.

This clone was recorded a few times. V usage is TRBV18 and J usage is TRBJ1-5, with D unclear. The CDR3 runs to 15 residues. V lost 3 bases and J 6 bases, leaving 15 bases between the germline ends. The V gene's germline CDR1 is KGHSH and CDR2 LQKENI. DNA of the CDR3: TGTGCCAGCTCACCCACGCAGTACGGAGCTCAGCCCCAGCATTTT. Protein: CASSPTQYGAQPQHF.

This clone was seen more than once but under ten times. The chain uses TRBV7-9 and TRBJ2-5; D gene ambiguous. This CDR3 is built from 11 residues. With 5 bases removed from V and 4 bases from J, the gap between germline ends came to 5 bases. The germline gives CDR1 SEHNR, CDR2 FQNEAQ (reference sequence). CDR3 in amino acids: CASSHAETQYF. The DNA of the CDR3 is TGTGCCAGCAGCCACGCAGAGACCCAGTACTTC.

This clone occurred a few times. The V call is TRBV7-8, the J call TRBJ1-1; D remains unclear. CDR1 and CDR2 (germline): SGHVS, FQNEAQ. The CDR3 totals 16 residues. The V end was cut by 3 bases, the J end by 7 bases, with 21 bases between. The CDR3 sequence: CASSLAPGLGIGEAFF. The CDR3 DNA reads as TGTGCCAGCAGCTTGGCGCCGGGGTTGGGTATCGGTGAAGCTTTCTTT.

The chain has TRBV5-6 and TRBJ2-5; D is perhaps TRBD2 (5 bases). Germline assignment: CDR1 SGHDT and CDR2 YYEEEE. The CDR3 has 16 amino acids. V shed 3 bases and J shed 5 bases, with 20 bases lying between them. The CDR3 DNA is TGTGCCAGCAGCTCCTACGGACTGAATGTGAGGGAGACCCAGTACTTC. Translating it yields CASSSYGLNVRETQYF. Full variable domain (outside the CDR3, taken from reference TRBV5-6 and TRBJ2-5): DAGVTQSPTHLIKTRGQQVTLRCSPKSGHDTVSWYQQALGQGPQFIFQYYEEEERQRGNFPDRFSGHQFPNYSSELNVNALLLGDSALYLCASSSYGLNVRETQYFGPGTRLLVL.

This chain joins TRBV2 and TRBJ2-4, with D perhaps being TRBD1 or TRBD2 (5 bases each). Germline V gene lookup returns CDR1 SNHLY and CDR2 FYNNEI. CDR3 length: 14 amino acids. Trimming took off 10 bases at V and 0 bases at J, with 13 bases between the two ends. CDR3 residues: CATTGTGAKNIQYF. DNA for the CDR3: TGTGCCACGACCGGGACGGGAGCCAAAAACATTCAGTACTTC.

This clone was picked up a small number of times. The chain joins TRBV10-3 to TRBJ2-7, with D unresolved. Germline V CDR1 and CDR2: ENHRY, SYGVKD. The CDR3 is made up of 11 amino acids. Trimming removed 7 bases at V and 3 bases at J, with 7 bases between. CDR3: CAINSGYEQYF. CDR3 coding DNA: TGTGCCATCAACTCGGGCTACGAGCAGTACTTC.

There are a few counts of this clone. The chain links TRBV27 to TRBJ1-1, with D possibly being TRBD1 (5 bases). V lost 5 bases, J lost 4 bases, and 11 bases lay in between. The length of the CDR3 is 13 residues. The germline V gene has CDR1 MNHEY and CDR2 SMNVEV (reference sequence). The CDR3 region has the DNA TGTGCCAGCAGTCACCCTGGGGGCACTGAAGCTTTCTTT. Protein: CASSHPGGTEAFF.

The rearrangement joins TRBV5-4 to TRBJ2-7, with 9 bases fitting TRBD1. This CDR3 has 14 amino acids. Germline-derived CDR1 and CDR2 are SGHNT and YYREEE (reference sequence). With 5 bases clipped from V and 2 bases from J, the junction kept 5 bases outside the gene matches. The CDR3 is CASSRDRVPYEQYF. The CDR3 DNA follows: TGTGCCAGCAGTAGGGACAGGGTGCCCTACGAGCAGTACTTC.

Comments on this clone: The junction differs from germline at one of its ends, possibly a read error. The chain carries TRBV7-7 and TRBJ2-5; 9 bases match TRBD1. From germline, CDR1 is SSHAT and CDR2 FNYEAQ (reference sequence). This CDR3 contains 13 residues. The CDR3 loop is CASSRTGEETQYF. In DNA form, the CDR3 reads TGTGCTAGCAGCAGGACAGGGGAAGAGACCCAGTACTTC. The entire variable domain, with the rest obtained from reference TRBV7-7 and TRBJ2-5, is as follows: GAGVSQSPRYKVTKRGQDVTLRCDPISSHATLYWYQQALGQGPEFLTYFNYEAQPDKSGLPSDRFSAERPEGSISTLTIQRTEQRDSAMYRCASSRTGEETQYFGPGTRLLVL.

In DNA form, the CDR3 reads TGTGCCAGCTCACCACAACTAGCGGAGAACACCGGGGAGCTGTTTTTT. Translated: CASSPQLAENTGELFF. V gene TRBV18 combines with J gene TRBJ2-2; 8 nucleotides align to TRBD2. The V and J ends lost 1 base and 1 base, in that order; junction bases with no gene match: 2. Looked up from germline, CDR1 is KGHSH and CDR2 is LQKENI. The CDR3 runs to 16 residues.